The clone carrying this T cell receptor (beta chain) appeared a few times. Its matching antigen is unknown. The data stem from a study of T cell repertoires in cytomegalovirus infection. CDR3 length: 15 amino acids. V lost 3 bases, J lost 0 bases, and 8 bases lay in between. Using its own MiXCR run on the reads, TCRdb lists one record per CDR3 protein. Of about 530,000 distinct CDR3 sequences detected, approximately 26% appear once; the ten largest clones hold under 15%. Regarding the study as a whole: Carriage of CMV together with the relevant HLA was identifiable through cumulative public TCR beta family frequency. HLA-C-restricted CMV-specific TCR beta clonotypes were dominant in the ex vivo response.

This chain joins TRBV12-3 or TRBV12-4 and TRBJ2-2; D not certain. The sequenced sample was PBMCs. The sequence was collected from a human donor in good health (CMV status not recorded). Some clones in this sample may be carry-over from other donors' samples. In DNA, the CDR3 is TGTGCCAGCAGTTTTCCGCGGACGAACACCGGGGAGCTGTTTTTT. It is translated as CASSFPRTNTGELFF.